This section outlines one T cell receptor (beta chain) sequence together with its context. Clones were read by immunoSEQ multiplex PCR, and TCRdb kept only the in-frame ones, dropping some. The sample has 300,000 to 350,000 clones; around 86% are singletons. This sample was included in a study of blood T cell repertoires in COVID-19. Study overall: COVID-19 samples collected from the United States, Italy and Spain covered acute and convalescent phases. From T cells, B-cell-depleted T cells, or PBMCs came the material, which was cDNA or gDNA.

Sequencing was performed on PBMCs or T cells enriched from blood (not recorded which). This clonotype was obtained from a woman between 35 and 50 years old with acute COVID-19.

CDR3 loop: CASSLRWNRGNNEKLFF. The CDR3 DNA sequence: TGTGCCAGCAGCTTAAGGTGGAACAGGGGAAATAATGAAAAACTGTTTTTT. V and J are TRBV11-2 and TRBJ1-4, with 7 bases matching TRBD1. The length of the CDR3 is 17 residues. The junction had 10 bases not matched to a gene; V was cut back by 2 bases and J by 4 bases. CDR1 is SGHAT, CDR2 FQNNGV, per germline.